A single sample gave rise to the 9 T cell receptor beta chains below, sequenced in a study of T cells in Graves' hyperthyroidism and ophthalmopathy. The CDR3 regions of TCR beta were amplified from RNA transcripts. The HTBI primer set served for first-round RT-PCR of the TCR CDR3. TCRdb itself ran the multiplex PCR reads through MiXCR, one entry per CDR3 protein. In the table there are more than 650,000 distinct CDR3 sequences, roughly 15% of which are singletons. Sequenced: blood. The source is a young woman with Graves' hyperthyroidism.

This clonotype was seen a handful of times. The chain uses TRBV2 and TRBJ2-7, with a tentative D call TRBD1 (6 bases). Germline V gene sequence: CDR1 SNHLY, CDR2 FYNNEI. This CDR3 contains 12 residues. The V end was cut by 11 bases, the J end by 4 bases, with 15 bases between. The CDR3 DNA sequence: TGTGCCCCCAAGGGGGATTTGTACGAGCAGTACTTC. Protein product: CAPKGDLYEQYF. Based on the CDR3 plus reference TRBV2 and TRBJ2-7, the full variable domain is EPEVTQTPSHQVTQMGQEVILRCVPISNHLYFYWYRQILGQKVEFLVSFYNNEISEKSEIFDDQFSVERPDGSNFTLKIRSTKLEDSAMYFCAPKGDLYEQYFGPGTRLTVT.

At least ten counts were recorded for this clonotype. The CDR3 is CASSRLGTSGIYNEQFF. The DNA for the CDR3 is TGTGCCAGCAGCCGACTTGGGACTAGCGGGATCTACAATGAGCAGTTCTTC. The gene calls are TRBV28 and TRBJ2-1; 13 nucleotides agree with TRBD2. Trimming removed 6 bases from V and 3 bases from J; junction bases left unmatched: 8. This CDR3 is built from 17 residues. Germline CDR1 is MDHEN and CDR2 is SYDVKM. The complete variable domain, with remaining parts taken from reference TRBV28 and TRBJ2-1, reads DVKVTQSSRYLVKRTGEKVFLECVQDMDHENMFWYRQDPGLGLRLIYFSYDVKMKEKGDIPEGYSVSREKKERFSLILESASTNQTSMYLCASSRLGTSGIYNEQFFGPGTRLTVL.

This clonotype came up many times. The chain combines TRBV11-3 with TRBJ1-1, with unresolved D. The V gene lost 5 bases and the J gene lost 4 bases, with 20 bases spanning the gap. Looked up from germline, CDR1 is SGHNT and CDR2 is YENEEA. The CDR3 length is 16 residues. The CDR3 spells CASSPFARLRVTEAFF. In DNA form, the CDR3 reads TGTGCCAGCAGCCCGTTCGCGCGGCTGCGCGTCACTGAAGCTTTCTTT.

This clonotype turned up a few times. The rearrangement links TRBV29-1 to TRBJ2-7; D may match TRBD1 or TRBD2 (5 bases each). The ends were cut back, 7 bases at V and 3 bases at J, with 16 bases in the middle. Germline CDR1 is SQVTM and CDR2 is ANQGSEA. The CDR3 loop spans 13 amino acids. The CDR3 coding sequence is TGCAGCGCCTCGAGGGGTCAGCTCTACGAGCAGTACTTC. Protein sequence: CSASRGQLYEQYF.

This clonotype was observed many times. This chain links TRBV12-3 or TRBV12-4 with TRBJ2-1; either TRBD1 or TRBD2 may supply D (5 bases each). V lost 5 bases and J 1 base, leaving 21 bases between the germline ends. The CDR3 has 18 residues. CDR3 sequence: CASSRLPGRSPSYNEQFF. The CDR3 region has the DNA TGTGCCAGCAGTAGACTCCCGGGACGGAGCCCTTCCTACAATGAGCAGTTCTTC.

There are a few counts of this clonotype. This chain connects TRBV30 to TRBJ2-3; D is unresolved. Germline lookup yields CDR1 GTSNPN and CDR2 SVGIG (reference sequence). CDR3 length: 15 amino acids. Trimming shortened V by 1 base and J by 0 bases, and 11 bases separated the two germline ends. The CDR3 nucleotides are TGTGCCTGGAGTGGTTTATTCACTAGCACAGATACGCAGTATTTT. Translation gives CAWSGLFTSTDTQYF.

Turning to this clonotype: Just one base apart from a much larger clone, this may be a read error. The V and J genes are TRBV7-8 and TRBJ2-5, with TRBD1 matching 8 bases. J gave up 7 bases and V 4 bases, and 8 bases lay outside the gene matches. Germline V gene lookup returns CDR1 SGHVS and CDR2 FQNEAQ. The CDR3 has 14 residues. As DNA, the CDR3 is TGTGCCAGCAGCTCAGACAGGGGAGGAGTGACCCAGTACTTC. This gives the protein CASSSDRGGVTQYF.

This clonotype has a handful of counts. This chain links TRBV7-9 with TRBJ1-5; 10 bases fit TRBD1. Trimming took 5 bases from V and 0 from J; bases not matched to a gene: 7. This CDR3 has 17 residues. The V gene's germline CDR1 is SEHNR and CDR2 FQNEAQ (reference sequence). The CDR3 bases are TGTGCCAGCAGCGCCTCGGACAGGGGGTATAGCAATCAGCCCCAGCATTTT. Amino acids: CASSASDRGYSNQPQHF.

This clonotype turned up a few times. This chain joins TRBV9 and TRBJ1-1; 7 bases match TRBD1. V lost 4 bases to trimming and J lost 7 bases; unmatched junction nucleotides: 13. The CDR3 sequence is 15 residues long. Germline V lookup: CDR1 SGDLS, CDR2 YYNGEE. The CDR3 DNA sequence: TGTGCCAGCAGCTCCAGGGGGACGGTCGGGGGTGAAGCTTTCTTT. This translates into CASSSRGTVGGEAFF. The full variable domain, with the rest looked up from reference TRBV9 and TRBJ1-1, is DSGVTQTPKHLITATGQRVTLRCSPRSGDLSVYWYQQSLDQGLQFLIQYYNGEERAKGNILERFSAQQFPDLHSELNLSSLELGDSALYFCASSSRGTVGGEAFFGQGTRLTVV.